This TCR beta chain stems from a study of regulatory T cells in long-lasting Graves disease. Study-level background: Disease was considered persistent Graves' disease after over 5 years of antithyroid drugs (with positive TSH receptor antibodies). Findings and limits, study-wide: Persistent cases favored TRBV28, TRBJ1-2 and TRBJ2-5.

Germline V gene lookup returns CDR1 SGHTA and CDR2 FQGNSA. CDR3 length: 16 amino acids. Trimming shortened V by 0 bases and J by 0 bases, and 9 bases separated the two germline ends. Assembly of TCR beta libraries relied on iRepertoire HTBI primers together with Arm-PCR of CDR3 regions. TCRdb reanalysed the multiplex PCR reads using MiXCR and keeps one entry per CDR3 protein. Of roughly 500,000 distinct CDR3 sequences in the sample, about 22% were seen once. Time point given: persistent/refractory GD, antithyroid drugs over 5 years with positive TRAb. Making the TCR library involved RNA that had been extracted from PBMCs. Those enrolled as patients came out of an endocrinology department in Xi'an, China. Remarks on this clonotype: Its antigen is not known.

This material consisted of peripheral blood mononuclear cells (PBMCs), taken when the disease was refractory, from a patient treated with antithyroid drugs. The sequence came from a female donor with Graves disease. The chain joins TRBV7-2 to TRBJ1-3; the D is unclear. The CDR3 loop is CASSLAQVTSGNTIYF. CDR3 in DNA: TGTGCCAGCAGCTTAGCGCAGGTGACCTCTGGAAACACCATATATTTT.